This entry lists 17 T cell receptor beta chains sequenced from one sample in a study of blood T cell repertoires in COVID-19. Assay: immunoSEQ multiplex PCR; the TCRdb copy retains only in-frame clones and omits some. The table records 340,000 or so clones, 65% to 85% of them present only once. Sequenced material: peripheral blood. These receptors were taken from a young man with active or convalescent COVID-19.

The J gene is TRBJ1-5, the V gene TRBV10-3; 9 bases are a match to TRBD1. Germline CDR1 is ENHRY and CDR2 is SYGVKD. J gave up 4 bases and V 6 bases, and 7 bases lay outside the gene matches. CDR3 length equals 15 residues. The CDR3 DNA reads TGTGCCATCAGGACTACAGGGGGCGGGAATCAGCCCCAGCATTTT. It encodes CAIRTTGGGNQPQHF.

The chain has TRBV5-1 and TRBJ2-2, with D unresolved. With 0 bases removed from V and 0 bases from J, the gap between germline ends came to 6 bases. CDR3 size: 15 residues. Germline V CDR1 and CDR2: SGHRS, YFSETQ. In nucleotides, the CDR3 is TGCGCCAGCAGCTTGGGAGTCGCGAACACCGGGGAGCTGTTTTTT. As protein: CASSLGVANTGELFF. Filled out from reference TRBV5-1 and TRBJ2-2, the complete variable domain reads KAGVTQTPRYLIKTRGQQVTLSCSPISGHRSVSWYQQTPGQGLQFLFEYFSETQRNKGNFPGRFSGRQFSNSRSEMNVSTLELGDSALYLCASSLGVANTGELFFGEGSRLTVL.

This rearrangement joins TRBV19 to TRBJ2-1; D perhaps matches TRBD1 (6 bases). The V end lost 4 bases, the J end lost 15 bases, and 13 bases lay between the germline ends. The CDR3 contains 11 residues. The germline CDR1 and CDR2 sequences are LNHDA and SQIVND (reference sequence). In DNA form, the CDR3 reads TGTGCCAGTAGTACCAGGGGTTGGCCGTTCTTC. As protein: CASSTRGWPFF. The complete variable domain, with remaining parts taken from reference TRBV19 and TRBJ2-1, reads DGGITQSPKYLFRKEGQNVTLSCEQNLNHDAMYWYRQDPGQGLRLIYYSQIVNDFQKGDIAEGYSVSREKKESFPLTVTSAQKNPTAFYLCASSTRGWPFFGPGTRLTVL.

Details on this clone: Germline and junction disagree at one end, which may indicate a read error. The chain joins TRBV5-6 to TRBJ1-1; 10 bases map to TRBD1. The CDR3 runs to 15 residues. CDR1 and CDR2 (germline): SGHDT, YYEEEE. CDR3 amino acids: CASTLHGTGATEAFF. CDR3 coding DNA: TGTGCCAGCACCTTGCATGGGACAGGGGCAACTGAAGCTTTCTTT.

This chain links TRBV7-2 with TRBJ2-2; unclear D gene. The CDR3 sequence is 14 residues long. V shed 5 bases and J shed 7 bases, with 14 bases lying between them. CDR1 and CDR2 (germline): SGHTA, FQGNSA. CDR3 loop: CASSTYSAGGELFF. CDR3 DNA: TGTGCCAGCAGCACCTACTCCGCCGGCGGGGAGCTGTTTTTT.

V usage is TRBV25-1 and J usage is TRBJ2-5; TRBD1 agrees at 8 bases. The length of the CDR3 is 14 residues. V was clipped by 6 bases and J by 2 bases; unmatched bases: 5. Germline CDR1 and CDR2: MGHDK and SYGVNS. The chain's CDR3 is CASRRTGKQETQYF. CDR3 bases: TGTGCCAGCAGGAGGACAGGGAAGCAAGAGACCCAGTACTTC.

V usage is TRBV30 and J usage is TRBJ1-1; D gene ambiguous. The CDR3 has 13 residues. Trimming stripped 0 bases from V and 0 bases from J, with 5 bases between. Looked up from germline, CDR1 is GTSNPN and CDR2 is SVGIG (reference sequence). The CDR3 sequence is CAWSVLLNTEAFF. The CDR3 DNA sequence: TGTGCCTGGAGTGTACTCTTGAACACTGAAGCTTTCTTT. Combining the CDR3 with reference TRBV30 and TRBJ1-1 gives the whole variable domain SQTIHQWPATLVQPVGSPLSLECTVEGTSNPNLYWYRQAAGRGLQLLFYSVGIGQISSEVPQNLSASRPQDRQFILSSKKLLLSDSGFYLCAWSVLLNTEAFFGQGTRLTVV.

This sequence joins TRBV25-1 and TRBJ2-7; TRBD2 might be the D (5 bases). The V gene's germline CDR1 is MGHDK and CDR2 SYGVNS. V lost 4 bases and J lost 3, with 22 bases in between. CDR3 length: 17 amino acids. In DNA form, the CDR3 reads TGTGCCAGCAGTGGACCGGACCCTGAAAGCGGAAACTACGAGCAGTACTTC. This encodes CASSGPDPESGNYEQYF.

The chain uses TRBV21-1 and TRBJ2-1; the D call of TRBD2 is as the table states it, not checked on the DNA. TRBV21-1 is designated a pseudogene. This CDR3 spans 17 amino acids. The chain's CDR3 is CASSKEASGRSYNEQFF. CDR3 nucleotides: TGTGCCAGCAGCAAAGAGGCTAGCGGCCGCTCCTACAATGAGCAGTTCTTC.

V is TRBV2 and J is TRBJ1-1, with 7 positions matching TRBD1. The CDR3 extends over 16 amino acids. Germline V gives CDR1 SNHLY, CDR2 FYNNEI. V lost 4 bases and J lost 0; bases outside the gene matches: 8. The CDR3 protein is CASSAPHRGLNTEAFF. The CDR3 DNA sequence: TGTGCCAGCAGTGCACCTCACAGGGGTTTGAACACTGAAGCTTTCTTT.

The chain is built from TRBV7-2 and TRBJ2-1; the D gene is possibly TRBD1 (5 bases). Trimming shortened V by 1 base and J by 0 bases, and 13 bases separated the two germline ends. The V gene's germline CDR1 is SGHTA and CDR2 FQGNSA. The CDR3 spans 17 residues. DNA of the CDR3: TGTGCCAGCAGCTTAGAGGGGTACGGAGCCTCCTACAATGAGCAGTTCTTC. Amino acids: CASSLEGYGASYNEQFF. Looking up the rest from reference TRBV7-2 and TRBJ2-1 gives the full variable domain: GAGVSQSPSNKVTEKGKDVELRCDPISGHTALYWYRQSLGQGLEFLIYFQGNSAPDKSGLPSDRFSAERTGGSVSTLTIQRTQQEDSAVYLCASSLEGYGASYNEQFFGPGTRLTVL.

This chain connects TRBV5-4 to TRBJ1-1, with D unclear. The CDR3 covers 14 residues. Germline CDR1 SGHNT, CDR2 YYREEE (reference sequence). V lost 4 bases and J 8 bases, leaving 18 bases between the germline ends. The CDR3 here is CASSHKKRTFEAFF. CDR3 DNA: TGTGCCAGCAGCCACAAAAAAAGGACTTTCGAAGCTTTCTTT.

The chain joins TRBV7-8 to TRBJ1-3; no firm D call. Trimming left V 2 bases short and J 6 bases short, with 8 bases between. The CDR3 loop spans 13 amino acids. Germline V gives CDR1 SGHVS, CDR2 FQNEAQ. CDR3 amino acids: CASSLSEANTIYF. The CDR3 DNA sequence: TGTGCCAGCAGCTTAAGCGAAGCAAACACCATATATTTT.

With regard to this clone: The same CDR3 is also encoded by other DNA sequences in this sample. The chain joins TRBV6-5 to TRBJ1-2; D is perhaps TRBD1 (6 bases). V shed 5 bases and J shed 8 bases, with 12 bases lying between them. Germline assignment: CDR1 MNHEY and CDR2 SVGAGI. CDR3 length: 12 amino acids. CDR3 bases: TGTGCCAGCAGTCCGCTTCAGGGGGGCTACACCTTC. Translating gives CASSPLQGGYTF.

V is TRBV10-3 and J is TRBJ2-2, with 10 bases fitting TRBD1. Germline V gene lookup returns CDR1 ENHRY and CDR2 SYGVKD. The CDR3 has 17 residues. After removal of 5 bases from V and 5 bases from J, the junction contained 11 bases not matched to a gene. The CDR3 protein is CAISSGDRDRGTGELFF. The DNA of the CDR3 is TGTGCCATCAGTTCCGGGGACCGGGACAGGGGAACCGGGGAGCTGTTTTTT.

The rearrangement links TRBV11-3 to TRBJ2-2, with D perhaps TRBD2 (6 bases). Trimming took off 5 bases at V and 5 bases at J, with 12 bases between the two ends. Per the germline V gene, CDR1 is SGHNT and CDR2 is YENEEA. This CDR3 comprises 14 residues. This chain's CDR3 is CASSLLATTGELFF. CDR3 DNA: TGTGCCAGCAGCCTCCTAGCGACTACCGGGGAGCTGTTTTTT. Full variable domain (missing parts from reference TRBV11-3 and TRBJ2-2): EAGVVQSPRYKIIEKKQPVAFWCNPISGHNTLYWYLQNLGQGPELLIRYENEEAVDDSQLPKDRFSAERLKGVDSTLKIQPAELGDSAVYLCASSLLATTGELFFGEGSRLTVL.

This clone was seen a handful of times. The genes are TRBV27 and TRBJ2-7; perhaps TRBD2 as D (6 bases). The V end was cut by 2 bases, the J end by 3 bases, with 8 bases between. Looked up from germline, CDR1 is MNHEY and CDR2 is SMNVEV (reference sequence). The CDR3 is made up of 13 amino acids. CDR3 region: CASSLVADYEQYF. The CDR3, as DNA: TGTGCCAGCAGTTTAGTAGCGGACTACGAGCAGTACTTC.